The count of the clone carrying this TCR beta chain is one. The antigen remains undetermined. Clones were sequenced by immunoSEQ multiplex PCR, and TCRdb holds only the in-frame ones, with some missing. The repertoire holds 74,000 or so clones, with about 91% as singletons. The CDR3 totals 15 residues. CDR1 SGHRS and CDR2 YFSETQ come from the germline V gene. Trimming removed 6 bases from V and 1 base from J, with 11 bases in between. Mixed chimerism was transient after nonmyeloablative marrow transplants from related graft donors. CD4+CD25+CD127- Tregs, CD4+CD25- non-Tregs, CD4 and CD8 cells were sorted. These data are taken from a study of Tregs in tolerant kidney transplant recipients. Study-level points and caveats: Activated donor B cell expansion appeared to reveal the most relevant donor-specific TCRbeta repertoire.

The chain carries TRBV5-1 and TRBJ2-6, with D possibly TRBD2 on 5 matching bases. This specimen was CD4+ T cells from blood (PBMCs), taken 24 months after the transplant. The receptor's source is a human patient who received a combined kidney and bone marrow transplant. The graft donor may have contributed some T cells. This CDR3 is CASKLPGSGANVLTF. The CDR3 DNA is TGCGCCAGCAAATTACCGGGGTCTGGGGCCAACGTCCTGACTTTC.